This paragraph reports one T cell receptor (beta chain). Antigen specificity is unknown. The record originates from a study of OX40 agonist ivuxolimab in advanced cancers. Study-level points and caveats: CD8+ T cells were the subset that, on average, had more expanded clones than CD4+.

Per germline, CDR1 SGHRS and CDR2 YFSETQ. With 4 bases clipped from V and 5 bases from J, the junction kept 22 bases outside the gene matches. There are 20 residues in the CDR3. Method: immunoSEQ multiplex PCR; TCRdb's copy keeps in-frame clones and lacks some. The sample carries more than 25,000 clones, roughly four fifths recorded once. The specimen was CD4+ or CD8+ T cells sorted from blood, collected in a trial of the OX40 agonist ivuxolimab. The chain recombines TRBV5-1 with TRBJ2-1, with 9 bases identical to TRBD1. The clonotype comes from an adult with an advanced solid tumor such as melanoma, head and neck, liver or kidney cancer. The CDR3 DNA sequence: TGCGCCAGCAGCGTAACCCGGGACAGGGTGATTCCAAGAGTAGACAATGAGCAGTTCTTC. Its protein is CASSVTRDRVIPRVDNEQFF.